The 31 T cell receptor beta chains given below trace back to one sample, sequenced in a study of blood T cell repertoires in COVID-19. TCRdb's copy holds only in-frame clones and misses some; the assay was immunoSEQ multiplex PCR. The table has about 140,000 clones, about 87% seen once. Source material: peripheral blood. The receptors were sampled from a man over 45 who had recovered from COVID-19.

This chain connects TRBV7-9 to TRBJ2-7; 7 nucleotides agree with TRBD1. The CDR3 totals 13 residues. After removal of 5 bases from V and 7 bases from J, the junction contained 8 bases not matched to a gene. The germline V gene encodes CDR1 SEHNR and CDR2 FQNEAQ (reference sequence). The CDR3 bases are TGTGCCAGCAGCAAAATGACAGGGTGGGAGCAGTACTTC. Translated: CASSKMTGWEQYF. Looking up the rest from reference TRBV7-9 and TRBJ2-7 gives the full variable domain: DTGVSQNPRHKITKRGQNVTFRCDPISEHNRLYWYRQTLGQGPEFLTYFQNEAQLEKSRLLSDRFSAERPKGSFSTLEIQRTEQGDSAMYLCASSKMTGWEQYFGPGTRLTVT.

The J gene is TRBJ2-2, the V gene TRBV7-2; TRBD1 matches 8 bases. The J segment lost 6 bases and the V segment lost 4 bases, leaving 7 bases of the junction unmatched. Germline V lookup: CDR1 SGHTA, CDR2 FQGNSA. The CDR3 runs to 15 residues. The chain's CDR3 is CASSWGQTGAGELFF. CDR3 DNA sequence: TGTGCCAGCAGCTGGGGACAGACAGGGGCCGGGGAGCTGTTTTTT.

This clone appeared a single time. V usage is TRBV5-4 and J usage is TRBJ1-2; 7 bases align to TRBD1. The CDR3 is made up of 16 amino acids. Trimming cost V 4 bases and J 8 bases; bases outside gene matches: 17. The V gene's germline CDR1 is SGHNT and CDR2 YYREEE (reference sequence). The CDR3 DNA reads as TGTGCCAGCAGCGCGGACCAAGACCGGAACAGGGGCGGCTACACCTTC. Its translation: CASSADQDRNRGGYTF.

This clone was counted a single time. The chain joins TRBV7-2 to TRBJ2-7; TRBD1 agrees at 9 bases. Germline values: CDR1 SGHTA, CDR2 FQGNSA. The CDR3 is 16 residues long. V shed 5 bases, J shed 0 bases, and the junction held 8 bases outside the gene matches. CDR3 sequence (DNA): TGTGCCAGCAGCCTCACCCGGGACAGGGCCTCCTACGAGCAGTACTTC. It translates to CASSLTRDRASYEQYF.

In nucleotides, the CDR3 is TGTGCCAGCAGCTTAGCCCCCCCGGGGACAGGGGTCGGAAACACCATATATTTT. Encoded protein: CASSLAPPGTGVGNTIYF. J is TRBJ1-3 and V is TRBV7-2, with 10 bases that match TRBD1. Germline loops: CDR1 SGHTA, CDR2 FQGNSA. J was trimmed by 4 bases and V by 0 bases; bases with no gene match: 9. The CDR3 totals 18 residues.

The rearrangement links TRBV5-5 to TRBJ1-5; 8 nucleotides agree with TRBD1. The J segment lost 5 bases and the V segment lost 0 bases, leaving 7 bases of the junction unmatched. Germline V lookup: CDR1 SGHKS, CDR2 YYEKEE (reference sequence). The CDR3 runs 16 residues. This CDR3 is CASSLGQGRPDQPQHF. CDR3 nucleotide sequence: TGTGCCAGCAGCTTGGGACAGGGGAGACCGGATCAGCCCCAGCATTTT. Supplemented by reference TRBV5-5 and TRBJ1-5, the full variable domain reads DAGVTQSPTHLIKTRGQQVTLRCSPISGHKSVSWYQQVLGQGPQFIFQYYEKEERGRGNFPDRFSARQFPNYSSELNVNALLLGDSALYLCASSLGQGRPDQPQHFGDGTRLSIL.

V gene TRBV7-2 combines with J gene TRBJ2-1; D perhaps matches TRBD1 (6 bases). Germline loops: CDR1 SGHTA, CDR2 FQGNSA. The CDR3 spans 16 residues. Trimming left V 1 base short and J 3 bases short, with 13 bases between. The CDR3 region has the DNA TGTGCCAGCAGCTTAGGACTGGGGGCGGACTACAATGAGCAGTTCTTC. It is translated as CASSLGLGADYNEQFF.

The rearrangement uses TRBV5-6 and TRBJ2-5, with a weak D call TRBD1 (5 bases). Germline V gene lookup returns CDR1 SGHDT and CDR2 YYEEEE. The CDR3 contains 13 residues. Trimming removed 1 base from V and 4 bases from J, with 8 bases in between. CDR3 in amino acids: CASSLPGRETQYF. The CDR3 bases are TGTGCCAGCAGCTTGCCAGGGCGAGAGACCCAGTACTTC.

This sequence joins TRBV5-4 and TRBJ2-2, with 11 bases fitting TRBD2. Germline V gives CDR1 SGHNT, CDR2 YYREEE (reference sequence). Germline trimming cut 4 bases from V and 3 bases from J; bases unmatched to any gene: 5. This CDR3 contains 16 residues. In DNA, the CDR3 is TGTGCCAGCAGCCCAGGTAGCGGGGGGGACACCGGGGAGCTGTTTTTT. Translating it yields CASSPGSGGDTGELFF.

The chain combines TRBV19 with TRBJ1-6; D possibly corresponds to TRBD1 (5 bases). Trimming took 3 bases from V and 7 from J, leaving 10 bases between them. Per germline, CDR1 LNHDA and CDR2 SQIVND (reference sequence). CDR3 length: 14 residues. The CDR3 sequence is CASSIGQGNSPLHF. CDR3 coding DNA: TGTGCCAGTAGTATTGGGCAGGGCAATTCACCCCTCCACTTT.

The rearrangement links TRBV3-1 (or the pseudogene TRBV3-2) to TRBJ2-5; TRBD1 agrees at 7 bases. Germline V CDR1 and CDR2: LGHDT, YNNKEL (reference sequence). The CDR3 runs to 15 residues. Trimming at V came to 5 bases and at J to 1 base, leaving 7 bases not matched to a gene. The CDR3 loop reads CASSGPRQGQETQYF. CDR3 DNA sequence: TGTGCCAGCAGCGGACCCCGACAGGGCCAAGAGACCCAGTACTTC.

This chain links TRBV18 with TRBJ2-7; 7 bases match TRBD1. The trim removed 5 bases at V and 0 bases at J, leaving 7 bases unmatched. The CDR3 runs to 15 residues. Germline CDR1 is KGHSH and CDR2 is LQKENI. CDR3 region: CASSEQGTSSYEQYF. The CDR3 region has the DNA TGTGCCAGCTCAGAACAGGGGACAAGCTCCTACGAGCAGTACTTC.

The CDR3: CASSSQPGQGRLEQYF. CDR3 coding DNA: TGCGCCAGCAGCTCCCAACCAGGACAGGGCAGGCTCGAGCAGTACTTC. The V gene is TRBV5-1, the J gene TRBJ2-7; 8 positions match TRBD1. The CDR3 has 16 amino acids. With V trimmed by 3 bases and J by 6 bases, 14 bases remained unmatched. Per germline, CDR1 SGHRS and CDR2 YFSETQ. Together with reference TRBV5-1 and TRBJ2-7, the CDR3 gives the full variable domain: KAGVTQTPRYLIKTRGQQVTLSCSPISGHRSVSWYQQTPGQGLQFLFEYFSETQRNKGNFPGRFSGRQFSNSRSEMNVSTLELGDSALYLCASSSQPGQGRLEQYFGPGTRLTVT.

The gene calls are TRBV5-8 and TRBJ1-2; D is ambiguous. CDR1 and CDR2 (germline): SGHTS, YDEGEE. This CDR3 is built from 14 residues. The V end was cut by 0 bases, the J end by 4 bases, with 10 bases between. The CDR3 region has the DNA TGTGCCAGCAGCTTGGCGCTGGTCAGCTATGGCTACACCTTC. Translated, it gives CASSLALVSYGYTF.

The chain is built from TRBV7-9 and TRBJ2-5, with 9 nucleotides matching TRBD1. V lost 6 bases to trimming and J lost 1 base; unmatched junction nucleotides: 6. The CDR3 covers 15 residues. The germline CDR1 and CDR2 sequences are SEHNR and FQNEAQ (reference sequence). The CDR3 spells CASRSGTGTQETQYF. The CDR3 DNA reads as TGTGCCAGCAGGTCCGGGACAGGGACCCAAGAGACCCAGTACTTC. The entire variable domain, with the rest obtained from reference TRBV7-9 and TRBJ2-5, is as follows: DTGVSQNPRHKITKRGQNVTFRCDPISEHNRLYWYRQTLGQGPEFLTYFQNEAQLEKSRLLSDRFSAERPKGSFSTLEIQRTEQGDSAMYLCASRSGTGTQETQYFGPGTRLLVL.

CDR3 loop: CASSVTPSGGAVTDTQYF. The CDR3 DNA is TGTGCCAGCAGCGTAACTCCCAGCGGGGGGGCGGTGACAGATACGCAGTATTTT. The chain recombines TRBV9 with TRBJ2-3; 10 nucleotides align to TRBD2. V shed 1 base and J 3 bases; nucleotides not matched to a gene: 11. The length of the CDR3 is 18 residues. The V gene's germline CDR1 is SGDLS and CDR2 YYNGEE. Full variable domain (missing parts from reference TRBV9 and TRBJ2-3): DSGVTQTPKHLITATGQRVTLRCSPRSGDLSVYWYQQSLDQGLQFLIQYYNGEERAKGNILERFSAQQFPDLHSELNLSSLELGDSALYFCASSVTPSGGAVTDTQYFGPGTRLTVL.

The CDR3 loop reads CASSYSTGFDIQYF. CDR3 DNA sequence: TGTGCCAGCAGTTACTCGACCGGGTTTGACATTCAGTACTTC. V usage is TRBV6-6 and J usage is TRBJ2-4, with no clear D. The CDR3 has 14 residues. V lost 0 bases and J lost 8, with 11 bases in between. CDR1 and CDR2 from the germline V gene are MNHNY and SVGAGI (reference sequence).

The chain carries TRBV4-3 and TRBJ2-7; the match to TRBD2 covers 10 bases. The germline V gene encodes CDR1 LGHNA and CDR2 YSLEER. J gave up 3 bases and V 0 bases, and 5 bases lay outside the gene matches. CDR3 length equals 16 residues. The CDR3: CASSQDGASGGYEQYF. DNA for the CDR3: TGCGCCAGCAGCCAAGATGGGGCTAGCGGGGGCTACGAGCAGTACTTC.

The chain carries TRBV9 and TRBJ1-1; D perhaps matches TRBD1 (5 bases). The V and J ends lost 3 bases and 2 bases respectively, with 14 bases between them. Per the germline V gene, CDR1 is SGDLS and CDR2 is YYNGEE. This CDR3 spans 15 amino acids. This CDR3 is CASSGGVDFNTEAFF. The CDR3 DNA reads as TGTGCCAGCAGCGGGGGGGTAGACTTTAACACTGAAGCTTTCTTT.

V and J are TRBV6-5 and TRBJ1-1; 8 bases match TRBD1. The CDR3 totals 15 residues. The V gene end was trimmed by 2 bases and the J gene end by 0 bases; junction bases not matched to a gene: 2. Germline values: CDR1 MNHEY, CDR2 SVGAGI. The CDR3 sequence: CASSYGDRMNTEAFF. In DNA, the CDR3 is TGTGCCAGCAGTTACGGGGACAGGATGAACACTGAAGCTTTCTTT.

The rearrangement joins TRBV7-8 to TRBJ2-1, with 10 bases identical to TRBD2. CDR3 length equals 13 residues. Germline V gene lookup returns CDR1 SGHVS and CDR2 FQNEAQ. The V and J ends lost 3 bases and 10 bases, in that order; junction bases with no gene match: 3. The CDR3 coding sequence is TGTGCCAGCAGCTTCACGACTAGCGGGGAGCAGTTCTTC. This gives the protein CASSFTTSGEQFF.

The rearrangement links TRBV28 to TRBJ2-1, with 8 bases that match TRBD2. Per germline, CDR1 MDHEN and CDR2 SYDVKM. V lost 5 bases, J lost 5 bases, and 14 bases stayed unmatched. CDR3 length: 17 residues. This CDR3 reads CASSRGGAVWEDNEQFF. CDR3 DNA: TGTGCCAGCAGTCGGGGGGGTGCCGTGTGGGAAGACAATGAGCAGTTCTTC.

This chain connects TRBV6-6 to TRBJ1-4; TRBD1 aligns across 7 bases. V lost 5 bases and J lost 2; bases outside the gene matches: 8. Germline loops: CDR1 MNHNY, CDR2 SVGAGI (reference sequence). CDR3 size: 16 residues. CDR3 protein: CASSKTGSGTNEKLFF. CDR3 nucleotide sequence: TGTGCCAGCAGTAAGACAGGGTCGGGGACTAATGAAAAACTGTTTTTT.

V usage is TRBV6-5 and J usage is TRBJ1-5; D is possibly TRBD1 (5 bases). Germline CDR1 MNHEY, CDR2 SVGAGI. V was trimmed by 7 bases and J by 0 bases, leaving 13 bases between them. The CDR3 runs to 15 residues. The CDR3 region is CASNLGQYSNQPQHF. The CDR3 nucleotides read TGTGCCAGCAATCTAGGACAATATAGCAATCAGCCCCAGCATTTT.

This sequence joins TRBV5-4 and TRBJ1-1; a possible D gene is TRBD1 (6 bases). Germline V CDR1 and CDR2: SGHNT, YYREEE (reference sequence). CDR3 size: 13 residues. Trimming removed 4 bases from V and 4 bases from J, with 11 bases in between. The CDR3 bases are TGTGCCAGCAGCGCAGGGGCGGGCACTGAAGCTTTCTTT. Its protein is CASSAGAGTEAFF.

CDR3 sequence: CASGLALWEGSYEQYF. CDR3 in DNA: TGTGCTAGTGGTTTGGCCTTGTGGGAGGGCTCCTACGAGCAGTACTTC. The rearrangement uses TRBV12-5 and TRBJ2-7; 7 positions match TRBD2. V was pared by 1 base and J by 0 bases, with 6 bases of the junction left unmatched. This CDR3 is 16 amino acids long. The germline CDR1 and CDR2 sequences are LGHNT and FRNRAP.

The rearrangement links TRBV6-5 to TRBJ1-1; D unresolved. The V end was cut by 7 bases, the J end by 10 bases, with 19 bases between. CDR3 length: 13 amino acids. Germline V gene lookup returns CDR1 MNHEY and CDR2 SVGAGI. The CDR3 DNA is TGTGCCAGCATCCCCCTAGGAACTCTCAGAGCTTTCTTT. Protein: CASIPLGTLRAFF.

This clone was picked up one time. J is TRBJ2-7 and V is TRBV19; 10 bases are a match to TRBD1. The germline V gene has CDR1 LNHDA and CDR2 SQIVND (reference sequence). CDR3 size: 15 residues. The V and J ends lost 3 bases and 4 bases, in that order; junction bases with no gene match: 6. DNA of the CDR3: TGTGCCAGTAGTATCGTAGACAGGGGGCAGTACGAGCAGTACTTC. The encoded protein is CASSIVDRGQYEQYF.

This chain uses TRBV11-2 with TRBJ1-4; D not certain. Germline V lookup: CDR1 SGHAT, CDR2 FQNNGV. The CDR3 runs to 11 residues. V was trimmed by 3 bases and J by 7 bases, leaving 3 bases between them. CDR3 sequence: CASSFGEKLFF. The CDR3 nucleotides read TGTGCCAGCAGCTTCGGTGAAAAACTGTTTTTT.

This clone was seen once. The CDR3 coding sequence is TGCGCCAGCAGCCGATTAGACAGGAGTAACTATGGCTACACCTTC. Residues: CASSRLDRSNYGYTF. The chain uses TRBV4-1 and TRBJ1-2; the D gene is possibly TRBD1 (6 bases). Germline-derived CDR1 and CDR2 are MGHRA and YSYEKL. Deletions cut 4 bases from V and 1 base from J, with 13 bases between. This CDR3 has 15 residues.

This clone was observed a single time. This chain links TRBV18 with TRBJ1-4; tentative D call: TRBD1 (6 bases). CDR3 length: 14 residues. Trimming removed 5 bases at V and 8 bases at J, with 15 bases between. Germline V gene sequence: CDR1 KGHSH, CDR2 LQKENI. CDR3 in DNA: TGTGCCAGCTCAGAGGGCAGGGGAGAAGAAAAACTGTTTTTT. Translation gives CASSEGRGEEKLFF.